These T cell receptor beta chains were read from a single sample in a study of cytomegalovirus exposure and HLA in healthy donors. The repertoire was sequenced with immunoSEQ multiplex PCR; TCRdb's copy has only in-frame clones and lacks some. The sample holds around 130,000 clones, over 80% seen once. Material: PBMCs. All receptors derive from a boy younger than 18 in good health and CMV-seronegative. CDR3s include the opening cysteine and the closing phenylalanine or tryptophan. The order of the fields is V gene, J gene, clone size, D gene, CDR3 DNA, CDR3 protein. A D gene is named only where the DNA matches it firmly. Clone size is stated in some rows and not others, as once, few, many or a class when expanded.

>TRBV5-6|TRBJ2-7|-|-
TGTGCCAGCAGCCGTTTACAGGGGAGGCCCTACGAGCAGTACTTC
CASSRLQGRPYEQYF
>TRBV11-3|TRBJ2-2|-|TRBD2
TGTGCCAGCAGCCCCCTTAGCGGGACCGGGGAGCTGTTTTTT
CASSPLSGTGELFF
>TRBV2|TRBJ2-3|few|TRBD1
TGTGCCAGCAGTGACGGTGACAGGGTAACAGATACGCAGTATTTT
CASSDGDRVTDTQYF
>TRBV5-6|TRBJ1-2|-|-
TGTGCCAGCAGCTTGCAACAGGCAGTTTATGGCTACACCTTC
CASSLQQAVYGYTF
>TRBV30|TRBJ2-4|-|-
TGTGCCGCGCGAGTTCTAGCCAAAAACATTCAGTACTTC
CAARVLAKNIQYF
>TRBV19|TRBJ1-3|-|-
TGTGCCAGTAGTATAGATGGGCGCTCTGGAAACACCATATATTTT
CASSIDGRSGNTIYF
>TRBV6-1|TRBJ1-2|-|-
TGTGCCAGCAGTGAATCTTGGGAGTGTGGCTACACCTTC
CASSESWECGYTF
>TRBV28|TRBJ1-1|-|-
TGTGCCAGCCGGGAAGCCACTGAAGCTTTCTTT
CASREATEAFF
>TRBV4-1|TRBJ2-1|-|TRBD2
TGCGCCAGCAGCCAAGAAACTAGCGGGAGAGGGAACAATGAGCAGTTCTTC
CASSQETSGRGNNEQFF
>TRBV5-6|TRBJ2-3|-|-
TGTGCCAGCAGCTTTTCTCCTAGCGGCACAGATACGCAGTATTTT
CASSFSPSGTDTQYF
>TRBV7-9|TRBJ1-4|-|TRBD1
TGTGCCAGCAGCTTTTTCAGGGGGTTAGATGAAAAACTGTTTTTT
CASSFFRGLDEKLFF